This T cell receptor beta chain was found in a study of blood T cell repertoires in COVID-19. Study-wide background: Sites across the United States, Italy and Spain contributed samples from acute and convalescent COVID-19. The cDNA or gDNA used as material had been derived from T cells, B-cell-depleted T cells, or PBMCs.

Study processing details: Nucleated cell counts were estimated from reference gene primer amplification. The repertoire was sequenced with immunoSEQ multiplex PCR; TCRdb's copy has only in-frame clones and lacks some. Clone size and the V and J calls come from that table; the DNA yielded D and trimming. The sample consists of 200,000 to 250,000 clones, around 82% of them appearing once. Germline V gene sequence: CDR1 SGHTA, CDR2 FQGNSA. The CDR3 spans 17 residues. After removal of 2 bases from V and 3 bases from J, the junction contained 11 bases not matched to a gene. This rearrangement joins TRBV7-2 to TRBJ2-7; 9 nucleotides agree with TRBD1. The source of this sequence is a woman older than 75 with acute or convalescent COVID-19. Sequenced sample: peripheral blood. The CDR3 loop is CASSLIYAGQGYYEQYF. CDR3 sequence (DNA): TGTGCCAGCAGCTTAATCTACGCGGGACAGGGTTACTACGAGCAGTACTTC. Full variable domain (rest looked up from reference TRBV7-2 and TRBJ2-7): GAGVSQSPSNKVTEKGKDVELRCDPISGHTALYWYRQSLGQGLEFLIYFQGNSAPDKSGLPSDRFSAERTGGSVSTLTIQRTQQEDSAVYLCASSLIYAGQGYYEQYFGPGTRLTVT.